The 25 T cell receptor beta chains given below trace back to one sample, sequenced in a study of blood T cell repertoires in COVID-19. This table comes from immunoSEQ multiplex PCR, and its TCRdb copy is limited to in-frame clones, with some not included. The sample carries roughly 250,000 clones, approximately 90% recorded once. Sequenced: PBMCs or T cells enriched from blood (not recorded which). All receptors derive from a man aged 50 or older who had been exposed to COVID-19.

V is TRBV5-1 and J is TRBJ2-2; D might be TRBD1 (6 bases). The germline V gene encodes CDR1 SGHRS and CDR2 YFSETQ. V was trimmed by 0 bases and J by 0 bases, leaving 9 bases between them. This CDR3 comprises 16 residues. CDR3 amino acids: CASSLAGQTNTGELFF. The CDR3 nucleotides are TGCGCCAGCAGCTTGGCCGGACAGACGAACACCGGGGAGCTGTTTTTT.

The gene calls are TRBV9 and TRBJ1-6, with TRBD1 matching over 8 bases. Germline values: CDR1 SGDLS, CDR2 YYNGEE. This CDR3 has 15 residues. V lost 0 bases, J lost 9 bases, and 5 bases stayed unmatched. As DNA, the CDR3 is TGTGCCAGCAGCGTAGAAGGCAGGGGGCCTTCACCCCTCCACTTT. As protein: CASSVEGRGPSPLHF.

This clone was seen a single time. The V call is TRBV9, the J call TRBJ1-2, with 10 positions matching TRBD1. Germline loops: CDR1 SGDLS, CDR2 YYNGEE. The CDR3 runs to 14 residues. The V gene end was trimmed by 0 bases and the J gene end by 7 bases; junction bases not matched to a gene: 3. This CDR3 is CASSVVGTGVGYTF. DNA for the CDR3: TGTGCCAGCAGCGTAGTCGGGACAGGGGTTGGCTACACCTTC.

This sequence joins TRBV28 and TRBJ1-1, with TRBD1 matching over 8 bases. The CDR3 is 14 residues long. Germline lookup yields CDR1 MDHEN and CDR2 SYDVKM. J lost 7 bases, V lost 2 bases, and 6 bases had no gene match. Here the CDR3 reads CASSLETGVFEAFF. The CDR3 DNA reads TGTGCCAGCAGTTTAGAGACAGGGGTCTTTGAAGCTTTCTTT.

The gene calls are TRBV28 and TRBJ2-1, with 8 positions matching TRBD1. This CDR3 is 14 amino acids long. The trim removed 1 base at V and 9 bases at J, leaving 5 bases unmatched. CDR1 and CDR2 from the germline V gene are MDHEN and SYDVKM. In DNA form, the CDR3 reads TGTGCCAGCAGTTTATCAGGGGGCAAAGGTGAGCAGTTCTTC. It is translated as CASSLSGGKGEQFF.

The rearrangement joins TRBV10-3 to TRBJ2-7, with 7 bases matching TRBD1. Per germline, CDR1 ENHRY and CDR2 SYGVKD. Germline trimming cut 10 bases from V and 3 bases from J; bases unmatched to any gene: 12. The CDR3 length is 14 residues. The chain's CDR3 is CATQGNRDSYEQYF. CDR3 nucleotide sequence: TGTGCCACCCAGGGCAACCGGGACAGCTACGAGCAGTACTTC.

This chain links TRBV29-1 with TRBJ2-5, with 7 bases identical to TRBD1. V trimming: 0 bases; J trimming: 2 bases; junction bases outside the gene matches: 6. The CDR3 covers 15 residues. Germline loops: CDR1 SQVTM, CDR2 ANQGSEA. Written as DNA, the CDR3 is TGCAGCGTTGAAGATCCCGGGGACAGTCAAGAGACCCAGTACTTC. Protein product: CSVEDPGDSQETQYF. Supplemented by reference TRBV29-1 and TRBJ2-5, the full variable domain reads SAVISQKPSRDICQRGTSLTIQCQVDSQVTMMFWYRQQPGQSLTLIATANQGSEATYESGFVIDKFPISRPNLTFSTLTVSNMSPEDSSIYLCSVEDPGDSQETQYFGPGTRLLVL.

This clone has just one count. The genes are TRBV7-9 and TRBJ1-2; D remains ambiguous. Germline CDR1 and CDR2: SEHNR and FQNEAQ (reference sequence). CDR3 length equals 10 residues. V lost 8 bases and J lost 8, with 9 bases in between. The CDR3 sequence is CASGVFGYTF. CDR3 bases: TGTGCCAGCGGAGTATTCGGCTACACCTTC.

The chain recombines TRBV5-1 with TRBJ2-1; TRBD2 aligns across 7 bases. The germline V gene encodes CDR1 SGHRS and CDR2 YFSETQ. V trimming: 3 bases; J trimming: 6 bases; junction bases outside the gene matches: 12. This CDR3 has 16 amino acids. CDR3 in amino acids: CASSYRGAGRSNEQFF. The DNA of the CDR3 is TGCGCCAGCAGCTACCGGGGAGCGGGGAGGTCCAATGAGCAGTTCTTC.

The chain recombines TRBV2 with TRBJ2-7; 7 bases align to TRBD1. CDR1 and CDR2 (germline): SNHLY, FYNNEI. J gave up 1 base and V 5 bases, and 5 bases lay outside the gene matches. The CDR3 length is 14 residues. The CDR3 loop reads CASSPGTASYEQYF. In nucleotides, the CDR3 is TGTGCCAGCAGTCCCGGGACAGCTTCCTACGAGCAGTACTTC.

The chain recombines TRBV7-2 with TRBJ1-5; possibly TRBD1 for D (5 bases). CDR3 length: 14 residues. V lost 5 bases to trimming and J lost 5 bases, with 13 bases between them. Germline CDR1 and CDR2: SGHTA and FQGNSA. This chain's CDR3 is CASSQGSPYQPQHF. The DNA of the CDR3 is TGTGCCAGCAGCCAGGGCAGCCCGTATCAGCCCCAGCATTTT. The complete variable domain, with remaining parts taken from reference TRBV7-2 and TRBJ1-5, reads GAGVSQSPSNKVTEKGKDVELRCDPISGHTALYWYRQSLGQGLEFLIYFQGNSAPDKSGLPSDRFSAERTGGSVSTLTIQRTQQEDSAVYLCASSQGSPYQPQHFGDGTRLSIL.

The V and J genes are TRBV7-9 and TRBJ1-2, with no clear D. The CDR3 totals 14 residues. Trimming left V 1 base short and J 4 bases short, with 10 bases between. The germline gives CDR1 SEHNR, CDR2 FQNEAQ (reference sequence). The CDR3 DNA follows: TGTGCCAGCAGCTTAGTCGGGGAGACCTATGGCTACACCTTC. Its protein is CASSLVGETYGYTF.

The chain's CDR3 is CASSFWDSGTEAFF. The CDR3, as DNA: TGCGCCAGCAGTTTCTGGGACAGCGGCACTGAAGCTTTCTTT. V is TRBV5-1 and J is TRBJ1-1, with TRBD1 matching over 7 bases. The CDR3 is made up of 14 amino acids. Trimming removed 5 bases from V and 4 bases from J; junction bases left unmatched: 8. Per germline, CDR1 SGHRS and CDR2 YFSETQ.

The chain employs TRBV5-1 and TRBJ2-3, with TRBD1 matching 7 bases. This CDR3 spans 14 amino acids. Germline V gene data show CDR1 as SGHRS and CDR2 as YFSETQ. V trimming: 6 bases; J trimming: 1 base; junction bases outside the gene matches: 5. The CDR3: CASNFQGGTDTQYF. The DNA for the CDR3 is TGCGCCAGCAACTTCCAGGGGGGCACAGATACGCAGTATTTT.

Remarks on this clone: A much larger clone differs from this one at a single base, so this may be a read error. The chain uses TRBV7-6 and TRBJ1-6; D is ambiguous. Trimming took off 2 bases at V and 6 bases at J, with 5 bases between the two ends. Germline CDR1 reads SGHVS; CDR2 reads FNYEAQ. The CDR3 runs to 13 residues. The CDR3 loop is CASSLSLNSPLHF. The CDR3 nucleotides read TGTGCCAGCAGCTTATCCCTTAATTCACCCCTCCACTTT. The variable domain in full, completed from reference TRBV7-6 and TRBJ1-6, reads GAGVSQSPRYKVTKRGQDVALRCDPISGHVSLYWYRQALGQGPEFLTYFNYEAQQDKSGLPNDRFSAERPEGSISTLTIQRTEQRDSAMYRCASSLSLNSPLHFGNGTRLTVT.

The chain uses TRBV14 and TRBJ1-1; D is ambiguous. The germline gives CDR1 SGHDN, CDR2 FVKESK. V lost 4 bases to trimming and J lost 6 bases, with 9 bases between them. CDR3 length: 12 residues. The CDR3 loop is CASSLPGAEAFF. CDR3 sequence (DNA): TGTGCCAGCAGCCTCCCCGGAGCTGAAGCTTTCTTT.

With regard to this clone: Its ends do not fully match the called genes, so a read error is possible. J is TRBJ2-1 and V is TRBV7-7; 9 bases agree with TRBD2. The CDR3 has 14 amino acids. Germline CDR1 SSHAT, CDR2 FNYEAQ (reference sequence). The DNA for the CDR3 is TGTGCTAGCAGCGCGGGACTAGCCGGGTATGAGCAGTTCTTC. It encodes CASSAGLAGYEQFF.

The chain recombines TRBV5-1 with TRBJ1-1, with 11 nucleotides matching TRBD1. The CDR3 is 15 amino acids. Losses at the gene ends were 4 bases for V and 5 bases for J; bases not matched to a gene: 7. Germline values: CDR1 SGHRS, CDR2 YFSETQ. In DNA, the CDR3 is TGCGCCAGCAGCGCCGGACAGGGGGCAGGGACTGAAGCTTTCTTT. Residues: CASSAGQGAGTEAFF.

The genes are TRBV7-2 and TRBJ2-3; D gene unclear. Germline CDR1 SGHTA, CDR2 FQGNSA. This CDR3 contains 14 residues. With 5 bases removed from V and 2 bases from J, the gap between germline ends came to 11 bases. Here the CDR3 DNA reads TGTGCCAGCAGCCATAGCCCTTTCACAGATACGCAGTATTTT. Its translation is CASSHSPFTDTQYF.

This clone was seen more than once but under ten times. The chain is built from TRBV3-1 (or the pseudogene TRBV3-2) and TRBJ2-2; D is possibly TRBD1 (5 bases). Germline V CDR1 and CDR2: LGHDT, YNNKEL (reference sequence). This CDR3 has 14 amino acids. V lost 4 bases, J lost 6 bases, and 12 bases lay in between. DNA of the CDR3: TGTGCCAGCAGCCTAGCAGGGATCGCCGGGGAGCTGTTTTTT. Amino acid sequence: CASSLAGIAGELFF.

CDR3 sequence: CASSGIAGAADTQYF. CDR3 sequence (DNA): TGTGCCAGCTCGGGCATAGCGGGAGCTGCAGATACGCAGTATTTT. The J gene is TRBJ2-3, the V gene TRBV18; 9 positions match TRBD2. The V gene end was trimmed by 6 bases and the J gene end by 4 bases; junction bases not matched to a gene: 8. The V gene's germline CDR1 is KGHSH and CDR2 LQKENI. The CDR3 sequence is 15 residues long.

This rearrangement joins TRBV24-1 to TRBJ2-1, with 7 bases identical to TRBD2. The ends lost 3 bases at V and 8 bases at J; junction bases unmatched: 12. This CDR3 region has 16 residues. Germline V lookup: CDR1 KGHDR, CDR2 SFDVKD. The CDR3 DNA is TGTGCCACCAGTGATGCAGCGGGAACTTCATCCGATGAGCAGTTCTTC. It translates to CATSDAAGTSSDEQFF.

Notes on this clone: Other nucleotide sequences from this sample produce the same CDR3. This sequence joins TRBV11-2 and TRBJ2-1, with 7 bases aligning to TRBD1. V lost 1 base and J lost 4; bases outside the gene matches: 4. Germline CDR1 and CDR2: SGHAT and FQNNGV. This CDR3 comprises 15 residues. In DNA form, the CDR3 reads TGTGCCAGCAGCTTAGGGACAGGAGCATACAATGAGCAGTTCTTC. It translates to CASSLGTGAYNEQFF.

The rearrangement uses TRBV11-2 and TRBJ1-2, with 7 bases lining up with TRBD1. This CDR3 contains 14 residues. With 2 bases clipped from V and 7 bases from J, the junction kept 7 bases outside the gene matches. Germline V gene lookup returns CDR1 SGHAT and CDR2 FQNNGV. In nucleotides, the CDR3 is TGTGCCAGCAGCTTAACGACAGGGTGGTCTGGCTACACCTTC. Its protein is CASSLTTGWSGYTF.

The chain is built from TRBV19 and TRBJ2-3; no firm D call. The CDR3 contains 14 residues. Trimming took off 3 bases at V and 2 bases at J, with 9 bases between the two ends. CDR1 and CDR2 from the germline V gene are LNHDA and SQIVND (reference sequence). CDR3 region: CASSMYGHTDTQYF. The DNA of the CDR3 is TGTGCCAGTAGTATGTATGGGCACACAGATACGCAGTATTTT.